This T cell receptor beta chain derives from a study of T-cell reconstitution after alpha-beta-depleted transplantation in children. This clonotype was counted only a few times. The CDR3 covers 15 residues. Unmatched junction bases numbered 3, after V lost 5 bases and J lost 0 bases. CDR1 ENHRY and CDR2 SYGVKD come from the germline V gene. Molecular barcoding with unique molecular identifiers was used for the TCRbeta library. TCRdb processed the PCR reads anew with MiXCR; each CDR3 protein has one entry. Here the sample spans about 600,000 distinct CDR3 sequences, under 12% being singletons. The sample was PBMCs from the stem cell graft donor, taken from the stem cell graft. J is TRBJ2-7 and V is TRBV10-3, with 11 bases that match TRBD1. The sequence was obtained from a human donor who donated a stem cell graft to a child with acute myeloid leukemia. The CDR3 DNA follows: TGTGCCATCAGTACTGGACAGGGGGCCTCCTACGAGCAGTACTTC. This codes for CAISTGQGASYEQYF.